This T cell receptor beta chain was recovered during a study of blood T cell repertoires in COVID-19 (dated by TCRdb to 2018 to 2021). The study in broad terms: The collaborator samples originated in the United States, Italy and Spain and spanned the acute and convalescent phases of COVID-19. The material from the prospective study consisted of cDNA or gDNA derived from T cells, B-cell-depleted T cells, or PBMCs. Subjects who had been exposed to COVID-19, were actively infected with it, or had recovered from it provided the deeply sampled blood TCRbeta repertoires that made up the dataset. The repertoires were made available in a free public database intended to serve as a resource for research on the immune response to SARS-CoV-2. The samples were drawn from two sources: the first 160 participants of the ongoing ImmuneRACE study, and 1,000 to 1,500 subjects contributed by 6 global collaborators. A de-identified subject ID, COVID-19 status, age in years and sex were almost always included in the sample metadata. Where available, HLA class I and class II types were obtained from metadata supplied by the sample provider rather than from assay-based typing.

CDR1 and CDR2 were assigned from the germline V gene as SGHDT and YYEEEE. V gives up 1 base and J gives up 5 bases, and the segment between their germline ends measures 10 bases. From its cysteine to its phenylalanine, the CDR3 spans 13 amino acids. The retained sequence is limited to the CDR3, 39 bases, with the frame set at the first base. General findings and caveats noted by the study authors: How much clinical and demographic metadata was included differed by source and by participant, and the metadata was provided uncurated.

The collaborating institutions used their own protocols to collect whole blood in K2EDTA tubes. For TCRbeta analysis, collaborators shipped samples in one of three forms: frozen whole blood, isolated PBMCs, or DNA extracted from either of those sample types. The immunoSEQ Assay, a bias-controlled multiplex PCR, was used to amplify TCRbeta CDR3 regions from genomic DNA. Per the authors' processing: The number of nucleated cells in each sample was estimated by amplification of reference gene primers within the assay. To quantify the absolute abundance of each unique TCRbeta CDR3 rearrangement, sequence reads were collapsed and filtered. For each sample, productive Simpson clonality was calculated as the square root of Simpson's diversity index over productive rearrangements. TCRdb holds this immuneACCESS table with in-frame rearrangements only. Some clones are missing; in checked studies, unresolved V genes explain under half, and the rest has no known cause. V, J and clone size derive from that table, while D and trimming were established from the DNA sequence. Present in this sample are under 65,000 clones, 90% of which were seen just once. Approximately 1.5% of the sample comes from the top ten.

Comment on this clone: There is no known antigen for this receptor. No base-level quality is on record; no much larger clone is a single base apart.

The TCR originated in a man between 60 and 70 years old with acute or convalescent COVID-19. The sequence joins TRBV5-6 to TRBJ2-7, with the D gene not confidently named. Sequenced: peripheral blood. The nucleotides read TGTGCCAGCAGCTTGATAGAACTCCACGAGCAGTACTTC. Its protein is CASSLIELHEQYF.